The T cell receptor beta chain described here comes from a study of T cells after yellow fever vaccination. Study as a whole: Fractions containing few cells were prepared with SMART-Seq v4 Ultra Low Input.

To note about this clonotype: What it recognizes is unknown.

UMIs and a universal primer site were added when TCR cDNA was made by 5'RACE template switching. MiXCR, run by TCRdb on the 5' RACE reads, gives a single entry per CDR3 protein. The table lists 550,000 to 750,000 distinct CDR3 sequences, roughly 13% of them singletons. General study points: Once the booster was given, most primary-vaccination clones reappeared, at approximately 97% for CD4 and more than 85% for CD8. Bulk-population clonotypes that are abundant could appear as contaminants in FACS-sorted repertoires.

Germline V gives CDR1 KGHSH, CDR2 LQKENI. The CDR3 totals 14 residues. Trimming removed 3 bases from V and 3 bases from J, with 12 bases in between. Sequencing was performed on PBMCs, taken on the day of the yellow fever booster vaccination. The TCR comes from a man aged 25 to 45 who received the YFV17D yellow fever vaccine. The rearrangement links TRBV18 to TRBJ2-7; D is unclear. This CDR3 is CASSPPVERYEQYF. The CDR3 region has the DNA TGTGCCAGCTCACCCCCTGTGGAGCGCTACGAGCAGTACTTC.